The 32 T cell receptor beta chains presented below share a single source sample, sequenced in a study of T cell responses to AZD1222 COVID-19 vaccine. Clones were read by immunoSEQ multiplex PCR, and TCRdb kept only the in-frame ones, dropping some. The sample comprises 100,000 to 150,000 clones, approximately 91% of which are singletons, and more than 1% rests with the top ten. The material was peripheral blood, obtained 28 days after the second AZD1222 dose. The receptors originated from an adult who received the AZD1222 COVID-19 vaccine.

V and J are TRBV10-3 and TRBJ2-3; 10 positions agree with TRBD2. J gave up 3 bases and V 0 bases, and 9 bases lay outside the gene matches. CDR3 size: 18 residues. CDR1 is ENHRY and CDR2 is SYGVKD in the germline V gene. DNA of the CDR3: TGTGCCATCAGTGAGTCGTTTGGAGCGGGAGGGCCGACAGATACGCAGTATTTT. This sequence encodes CAISESFGAGGPTDTQYF.

The chain uses TRBV9 and TRBJ1-2; D is uncertain. The CDR3 is made up of 13 amino acids. With 3 bases removed from V and 2 bases from J, the gap between germline ends came to 8 bases. Germline V gene data show CDR1 as SGDLS and CDR2 as YYNGEE. The CDR3: CASSGTVNYGYTF. The DNA for the CDR3 is TGTGCCAGCAGCGGAACAGTAAACTATGGCTACACCTTC.

The V and J genes are TRBV7-2 and TRBJ2-7; 8 bases agree with TRBD1. The CDR3 has 14 residues. Germline V lookup: CDR1 SGHTA, CDR2 FQGNSA. V was pared by 6 bases and J by 4 bases, with 8 bases of the junction left unmatched. Written as DNA, the CDR3 is TGTGCCAGCAGTGGACAGGGTGGGCCATACGAGCAGTACTTC. The encoded protein is CASSGQGGPYEQYF.

J is TRBJ1-2 and V is TRBV4-2; D may be TRBD1 (5 bases). This CDR3 comprises 16 residues. In germline, CDR1 is LGHNA, CDR2 YNFKEQ. V was clipped by 2 bases and J by 5 bases, with 18 bases between them. The CDR3 nucleotides are TGTGCCAGCAGCCAACTAAGGGGATTTCGAGAATATGGCTACACCTTC. This sequence encodes CASSQLRGFREYGYTF.

This chain links TRBV20-1 with TRBJ1-2; no reliable D call. V shed 4 bases and J shed 11 bases, with 14 bases lying between them. Germline V gene data show CDR1 as DFQATT and CDR2 as SNEGSKA (reference sequence). This CDR3 spans 11 amino acids. CDR3 protein: CSATLRASYTF. CDR3 DNA sequence: TGCAGTGCTACCCTACGGGCGAGTTACACCTTC.

The chain joins TRBV6-4 to TRBJ2-7, with D possibly being TRBD2 (5 bases). Germline loops: CDR1 MRHNA, CDR2 SNTAGT. This CDR3 has 13 amino acids. V lost 9 bases and J lost 2, with 14 bases in between. CDR3 sequence reads: CARGEDGTYEQYF. DNA of the CDR3: TGTGCCAGGGGAGAGGACGGTACCTACGAGCAGTACTTC.

In its sample, this clone was seen once. The J gene is TRBJ1-6, the V gene TRBV6-5; 8 bases line up with TRBD1. Germline assignment: CDR1 MNHEY and CDR2 SVGAGI. V was pared by 6 bases and J by 8 bases, with 9 bases of the junction left unmatched. This CDR3 comprises 15 residues. CDR3 region: CASRKGQGDYSPLHF. For the CDR3, the DNA is TGTGCCAGCAGAAAAGGACAGGGAGATTATTCACCCCTCCACTTT.

This chain connects TRBV5-1 to TRBJ2-1, with 9 bases aligning to TRBD2. V lost 4 bases and J lost 8; bases outside the gene matches: 10. The CDR3 loop spans 15 amino acids. Per the germline V gene, CDR1 is SGHRS and CDR2 is YFSETQ. The CDR3 loop reads CASSREGTSLYEQFF. CDR3 DNA: TGCGCCAGCAGCAGGGAGGGGACTAGCTTGTATGAGCAGTTCTTC.

This chain links TRBV12-3 or TRBV12-4 with TRBJ2-7; no clear D. Trimming pared 5 bases from V and 3 bases from J, leaving 11 bases between. The CDR3 extends over 13 amino acids. In DNA, the CDR3 is TGTGCCAGCAGTCACTCAGGTATCTACGAGCAGTACTTC. Translation: CASSHSGIYEQYF.

This clone was observed a few times. In the same sample, other DNA sequences code for this CDR3. The V call is TRBV10-3, the J call TRBJ2-1; 9 nucleotides align to TRBD2. CDR3 length: 17 amino acids. The germline V gene has CDR1 ENHRY and CDR2 SYGVKD. Trimming at V came to 0 bases and at J to 5 bases, leaving 8 bases not matched to a gene. The CDR3 loop reads CAISESRASGDNNEQFF. The CDR3 DNA reads TGTGCCATCAGTGAGTCGAGGGCTAGCGGGGACAACAATGAGCAGTTCTTC.

The chain couples TRBV7-9 to TRBJ2-4, with 8 bases fitting TRBD2. Germline V CDR1 and CDR2: SEHNR, FQNEAQ (reference sequence). Germline trimming cut 1 base from V and 5 bases from J; bases unmatched to any gene: 10. The CDR3 is made up of 17 amino acids. The CDR3 DNA follows: TGTGCCAGCAGCTTAGTCCCAGCGGGAGACTGGGAAAACATTCAGTACTTC. Translation: CASSLVPAGDWENIQYF.

This clone showed up just once. The CDR3: CASSISSGAHSPLHF. The DNA for the CDR3 is TGTGCCAGTAGTATAAGTTCAGGGGCCCATTCACCCCTCCACTTT. The rearrangement links TRBV19 to TRBJ1-6, with D possibly TRBD1 on 6 matching bases. V lost 2 bases and J lost 8, with 13 bases in between. This CDR3 spans 15 amino acids. Per the germline V gene, CDR1 is LNHDA and CDR2 is SQIVND (reference sequence).

The J gene is TRBJ2-1, the V gene TRBV6-6, with TRBD1 matching 7 bases. Germline assignment: CDR1 MNHNY and CDR2 SVGAGI (reference sequence). CDR3 size: 15 residues. Trimming removed 1 base from V and 6 bases from J; junction bases left unmatched: 6. The CDR3 DNA reads TGTGCCAGCAGTTACTGGGGGACAGAGGGCAATGAGCAGTTCTTC. Translation: CASSYWGTEGNEQFF.

The chain couples TRBV15 to TRBJ1-2, with unresolved D. Germline assignment: CDR1 LNHNV and CDR2 YYDKDF (reference sequence). Trimming stripped 5 bases from V and 8 bases from J, with 18 bases between. The CDR3 runs 14 residues. The CDR3 DNA sequence: TGTGCCACCAGCGCTGACCTGGACCTTTTGGGCTACACCTTC. The encoded protein is CATSADLDLLGYTF.

The J gene is TRBJ1-1, the V gene TRBV15, with 9 bases that match TRBD1. V trimming: 3 bases; J trimming: 3 bases; junction bases outside the gene matches: 8. The CDR3 spans 16 residues. Per germline, CDR1 LNHNV and CDR2 YYDKDF (reference sequence). CDR3 DNA: TGTGCCACCAGCAGTGAAAGACAGGGGGGACACACTGAAGCTTTCTTT. Amino acid sequence: CATSSERQGGHTEAFF.

The chain carries TRBV3-1 (or the pseudogene TRBV3-2) and TRBJ2-1; 12 nucleotides match TRBD2. Trimming took 5 bases from V and 0 from J; bases not matched to a gene: 2. The germline V gene encodes CDR1 LGHDT and CDR2 YNNKEL (reference sequence). The CDR3 runs 16 residues. The CDR3 DNA reads as TGTGCCAGCAGCACGACTAGCGGGAGCTCCTACAATGAGCAGTTCTTC. This sequence encodes CASSTTSGSSYNEQFF.

The V and J genes are TRBV27 and TRBJ2-3; D is undetermined. CDR1 MNHEY and CDR2 SMNVEV come from the germline V gene (reference sequence). Trimming removed 0 bases from V and 3 bases from J, with 10 bases in between. CDR3 length: 15 residues. CDR3: CASSLSGRWTDTQYF. The CDR3 DNA reads TGTGCCAGCAGTTTATCGGGCCGGTGGACAGATACGCAGTATTTT.

The chain employs TRBV29-1 and TRBJ1-2; no definite D call. The CDR3 totals 14 residues. Germline V gene lookup returns CDR1 SQVTM and CDR2 ANQGSEA. V was trimmed by 8 bases and J by 2 bases, leaving 18 bases between them. This chain's CDR3 is CSWVHVIPNYGYTF. The CDR3, as DNA: TGCAGCTGGGTACACGTAATTCCCAACTATGGCTACACCTTC. Full variable domain (outside the CDR3, taken from reference TRBV29-1 and TRBJ1-2): SAVISQKPSRDICQRGTSLTIQCQVDSQVTMMFWYRQQPGQSLTLIATANQGSEATYESGFVIDKFPISRPNLTFSTLTVSNMSPEDSSIYLCSWVHVIPNYGYTFGSGTRLTVV.

This clone was seen only once. Germline and junction disagree at one end, which may indicate a read error. The chain employs TRBV5-1 and TRBJ1-1; no clear D. There are 14 residues in the CDR3. Germline CDR1 and CDR2: SGHRS and YFSETQ. CDR3 sequence: CTSSSEGLSTEAFF. CDR3 bases: TGCACCAGCAGCAGCGAAGGACTGAGCACTGAAGCTTTCTTT.

This chain joins TRBV11-3 and TRBJ1-1; D remains unclear. The CDR3 length is 15 residues. Looked up from germline, CDR1 is SGHNT and CDR2 is YENEEA. V dropped 4 bases and J dropped 3 bases, with 15 bases sitting between them. The CDR3, as DNA: TGTGCCAGCAGCTCGGTCTTGGGTAGGGACACTGAAGCTTTCTTT. Amino acid sequence: CASSSVLGRDTEAFF.

In its sample, this clone was seen a few times. The chain uses TRBV6-5 and TRBJ1-5; D is possibly TRBD1 (5 bases). The CDR3 has 14 residues. The germline V gene encodes CDR1 MNHEY and CDR2 SVGAGI. The V end was cut by 0 bases, the J end by 4 bases, with 7 bases between. CDR3: CASSYSTANQPQHF. CDR3 DNA: TGTGCCAGCAGTTACTCGACAGCAAATCAGCCCCAGCATTTT.

This clone was found a few times. The chain uses TRBV27 and TRBJ1-1, with TRBD1 matching over 7 bases. Germline CDR1 reads MNHEY; CDR2 reads SMNVEV (reference sequence). V dropped 2 bases and J dropped 1; count of bases not matched to a gene: 16. The CDR3 is 19 amino acids. CDR3 sequence (DNA): TGTGCCAGCAGTTTAAAGTTTATTGCGAGGCGACAGGGGAACACTGAAGCTTTCTTT. Its protein product is CASSLKFIARRQGNTEAFF.

This sequence joins TRBV11-2 and TRBJ2-1; D might be TRBD1 or TRBD2, each matching 5 bases. CDR1 is SGHAT and CDR2 is FQNNGV in the germline V gene. Trimming removed 5 bases from V and 0 bases from J, with 8 bases in between. This CDR3 has 14 residues. The CDR3 nucleotides read TGTGCCAGCAGCCCCGGGACCTCCTACAATGAGCAGTTCTTC. Amino acids: CASSPGTSYNEQFF.

The chain uses TRBV5-1 and TRBJ1-1; D call uncertain. The CDR3 consists of 13 residues. Deletions cut 3 bases from V and 1 base from J, with 7 bases between. Germline-derived CDR1 and CDR2 are SGHRS and YFSETQ. The CDR3 DNA is TGCGCCAGCAGCTCACACGGGAACACTGAAGCTTTCTTT. This sequence encodes CASSSHGNTEAFF.

CDR3 sequence reads: CASSPEGQGGSPLHF. In nucleotides, the CDR3 is TGTGCCAGCAGCCCCGAGGGACAGGGAGGCTCACCCCTCCACTTT. J is TRBJ1-6 and V is TRBV9; 9 bases are shared with TRBD1. V dropped 4 bases and J dropped 10; count of bases not matched to a gene: 9. This CDR3 spans 15 amino acids. Per the germline V gene, CDR1 is SGDLS and CDR2 is YYNGEE.

V usage is TRBV6-5 and J usage is TRBJ2-7, with 10 positions matching TRBD2. Germline assignment: CDR1 MNHEY and CDR2 SVGAGI. The CDR3 has 15 residues. Trimming removed 2 bases from V and 7 bases from J; junction bases left unmatched: 8. The CDR3 coding sequence is TGTGCCAGCAGTTACGCTACTAGCGGGATGGGGGAGCAGTACTTC. Translated: CASSYATSGMGEQYF.

The rearrangement links TRBV10-1 to TRBJ1-3, with D perhaps TRBD1 (6 bases). Trimming stripped 3 bases from V and 4 bases from J, with 19 bases between. From germline, CDR1 is WNHNN and CDR2 SYGVQD (reference sequence). The CDR3 contains 17 residues. The CDR3 DNA follows: TGCGCCAGCAGTGAAAAAGGTGGGGGCAGGGCAGGAAACACCATATATTTT. It translates to CASSEKGGGRAGNTIYF.

The chain uses TRBV19 and TRBJ2-1, with 8 nucleotides matching TRBD1. The germline V gene encodes CDR1 LNHDA and CDR2 SQIVND (reference sequence). Trimming removed 4 bases from V and 3 bases from J; junction bases left unmatched: 8. CDR3 length equals 16 residues. The DNA for the CDR3 is TGTGCCAGTAGTACCTCCCGGACAGGGAACTACAATGAGCAGTTCTTC. Protein: CASSTSRTGNYNEQFF. Full variable domain (outside the CDR3, taken from reference TRBV19 and TRBJ2-1): DGGITQSPKYLFRKEGQNVTLSCEQNLNHDAMYWYRQDPGQGLRLIYYSQIVNDFQKGDIAEGYSVSREKKESFPLTVTSAQKNPTAFYLCASSTSRTGNYNEQFFGPGTRLTVL.

This clone was counted a single time. This chain links TRBV10-3 with TRBJ1-5; TRBD1 is a possible D gene (5 bases). This CDR3 is built from 12 residues. The V end lost 6 bases, the J end lost 3 bases, and 6 bases lay between the germline ends. Germline CDR1 and CDR2: ENHRY and SYGVKD. In nucleotides, the CDR3 is TGTGCCATCAGAGGGGACAATCAGCCCCAGCATTTT. Amino acid sequence: CAIRGDNQPQHF.

V gene TRBV5-6 combines with J gene TRBJ1-2; D is undetermined. Deletions cut 0 bases from V and 6 bases from J, with 9 bases between. Germline values: CDR1 SGHDT, CDR2 YYEEEE. The CDR3 totals 13 residues. In DNA, the CDR3 is TGTGCCAGCAGCTTGGGGCAGCTCAATGGCTACACCTTC. Its translation: CASSLGQLNGYTF.

This chain uses TRBV4-1 with TRBJ2-7, with TRBD2 matching over 8 bases. The V gene's germline CDR1 is MGHRA and CDR2 YSYEKL. The V and J ends lost 1 base and 7 bases, in that order; junction bases with no gene match: 12. The CDR3 runs 16 residues. CDR3 amino acids: CASSQGTGGPLGEQYF. The CDR3 DNA follows: TGCGCCAGCAGCCAAGGAACGGGAGGGCCATTGGGGGAGCAGTACTTC.

The V and J genes are TRBV2 and TRBJ1-5; a weak D match, TRBD1 (5 bases). Trimming shortened V by 5 bases and J by 0 bases, and 8 bases separated the two germline ends. Germline assignment: CDR1 SNHLY and CDR2 FYNNEI. The CDR3 is 14 residues long. This chain's CDR3 is CASSQGHSNQPQHF. The DNA of the CDR3 is TGTGCCAGCAGTCAGGGCCATAGCAATCAGCCCCAGCATTTT.